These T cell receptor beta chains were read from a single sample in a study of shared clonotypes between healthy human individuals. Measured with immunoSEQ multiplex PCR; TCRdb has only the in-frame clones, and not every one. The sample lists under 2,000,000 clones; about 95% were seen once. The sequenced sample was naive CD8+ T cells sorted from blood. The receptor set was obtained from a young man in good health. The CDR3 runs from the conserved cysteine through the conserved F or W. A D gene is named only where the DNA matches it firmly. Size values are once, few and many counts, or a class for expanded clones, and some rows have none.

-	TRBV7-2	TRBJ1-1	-	CASSLEGSPEAFF	TGTGCCAGCAGCTTAGAGGGTTCCCCTGAAGCTTTCTTT
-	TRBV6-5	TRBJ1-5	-	CASSWAGPDQPQHF	TGTGCCAGCAGTTGGGCGGGGCCAGATCAGCCCCAGCATTTT
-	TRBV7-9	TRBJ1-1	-	CASSRQEPNTEAFF	TGTGCCAGCAGCCGGCAGGAGCCTAACACTGAAGCTTTCTTT
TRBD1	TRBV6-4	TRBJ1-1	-	CASSDSGGTEAFF	TGTGCCAGCAGTGATTCAGGGGGAACTGAAGCTTTCTTT
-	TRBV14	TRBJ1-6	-	CASSQLAPGPLHF	TGTGCCAGCAGCCAACTGGCGCCCGGACCCCTCCACTTT
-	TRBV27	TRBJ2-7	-	CASSIQSSYEQYF	TGTGCCAGCAGTATCCAAAGCTCCTACGAGCAGTACTTC
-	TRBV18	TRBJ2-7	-	CASSPVGGSYEQYF	TGTGCCAGCTCACCCGTTGGGGGCAGCTACGAGCAGTACTTC
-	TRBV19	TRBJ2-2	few	CASTSTGELFF	TGTGCCAGTACATCGACCGGGGAGCTGTTTTTT
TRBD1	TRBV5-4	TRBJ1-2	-	CASRGTGYGYTF	TGTGCCAGCAGAGGGACAGGCTATGGCTACACCTTC
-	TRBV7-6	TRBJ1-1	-	CASSLLSGNTEAFF	TGTGCCAGCAGCTTACTATCGGGGAACACTGAAGCTTTCTTT
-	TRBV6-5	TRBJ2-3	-	CASSFVRGVTDTQYF	TGTGCCAGCAGTTTTGTCAGGGGGGTCACAGATACGCAGTATTTT
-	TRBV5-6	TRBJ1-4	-	CASSLGMGELFF	TGTGCCAGCAGCTTGGGAATGGGGGAACTGTTTTTT
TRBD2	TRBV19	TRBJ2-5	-	CASSPGGLETQYF	TGTGCCAGTAGTCCGGGGGGGCTTGAGACCCAGTACTTC
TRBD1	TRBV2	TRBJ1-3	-	CASRNRGSSGNTIYF	TGTGCCAGCAGGAACAGGGGAAGCTCTGGAAACACCATATATTTT
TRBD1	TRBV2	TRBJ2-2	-	CASRRTGMSGGELFF	TGTGCCAGCAGGCGGACAGGGATGAGTGGCGGGGAGCTGTTTTTT
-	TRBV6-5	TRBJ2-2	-	CASSYSGESDGELFF	TGTGCCAGCAGTTACTCTGGGGAATCGGACGGGGAGCTGTTTTTT
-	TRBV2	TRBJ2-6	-	CAIDEASGANVLTF	TGTGCCATCGACGAGGCATCTGGGGCCAACGTCCTGACTTTC
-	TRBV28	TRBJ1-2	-	CASSFHGRRDYGYTF	TGTGCCAGCAGTTTCCATGGACGCCGGGACTATGGCTACACCTTC
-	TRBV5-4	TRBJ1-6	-	CASSLGAASSYNSPLHF	TGTGCCAGCAGCTTGGGTGCCGCGAGCTCCTATAATTCACCCCTCCACTTT
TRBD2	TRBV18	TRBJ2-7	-	CASSQPLAGGPYEQYF	TGTGCCAGCTCACAACCACTAGCGGGAGGGCCTTACGAGCAGTACTTC
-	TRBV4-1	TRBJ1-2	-	CASSQGTNSYGYTF	TGCGCCAGCAGCCAAGGCACGAACTCGTATGGCTACACCTTC
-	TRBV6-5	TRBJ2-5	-	CASSYSEGRVETQYF	TGTGCCAGCAGTTACTCTGAGGGGAGAGTGGAGACCCAGTACTTC
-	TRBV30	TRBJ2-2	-	CAWSWARANTGELFF	TGTGCCTGGAGTTGGGCCAGGGCGAACACCGGGGAGCTGTTTTTT
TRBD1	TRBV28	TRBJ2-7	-	CASSLLGTASSYEQYF	TGTGCCAGCAGTTTATTGGGGACAGCGAGCTCCTACGAGCAGTACTTC